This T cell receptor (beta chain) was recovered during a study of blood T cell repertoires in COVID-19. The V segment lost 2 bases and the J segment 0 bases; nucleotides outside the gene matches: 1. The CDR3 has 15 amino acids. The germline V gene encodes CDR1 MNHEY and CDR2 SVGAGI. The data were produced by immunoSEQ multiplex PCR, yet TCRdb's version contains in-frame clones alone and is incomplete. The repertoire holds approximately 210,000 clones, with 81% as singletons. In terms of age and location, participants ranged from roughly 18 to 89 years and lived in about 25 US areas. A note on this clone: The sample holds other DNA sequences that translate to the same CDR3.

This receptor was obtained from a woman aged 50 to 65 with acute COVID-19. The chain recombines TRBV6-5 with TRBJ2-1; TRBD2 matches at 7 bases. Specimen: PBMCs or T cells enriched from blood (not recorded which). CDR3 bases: TGTGCCAGCAGTTACGGCGGGAGCTCCTACAATGAGCAGTTCTTC. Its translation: CASSYGGSSYNEQFF.